This TCR beta chain derives from a study of T cells after yellow fever vaccination. Production of TCR cDNA was by 5'RACE template switching, which also added a universal primer site and UMIs. Each CDR3 protein is one row after TCRdb ran MiXCR on the 5' RACE reads. The sample has 620,000 or so distinct CDR3 sequences, roughly an eighth seen once; the top ten hold more than 13%. Germline-derived CDR1 and CDR2 are SEHNR and FQNEAQ (reference sequence). The CDR3 is 17 residues long. Trimming shortened V by 4 bases and J by 0 bases, and 13 bases separated the two germline ends. The chain is built from TRBV7-9 and TRBJ1-6; D is undetermined. This specimen was PBMCs, taken on the day of the yellow fever booster vaccination. This receptor was identified in a man between 25 and 39 years old who received the YFV17D yellow fever vaccine. CDR3 in DNA: TGTGCCAGCAGCTCCACGACCCCGGGCTCCTATAATTCACCCCTCCACTTT. Translated: CASSSTTPGSYNSPLHF. Full variable domain (rest looked up from reference TRBV7-9 and TRBJ1-6): DTGVSQNPRHKITKRGQNVTFRCDPISEHNRLYWYRQTLGQGPEFLTYFQNEAQLEKSRLLSDRFSAERPKGSFSTLEIQRTEQGDSAMYLCASSSTTPGSYNSPLHFGNGTRLTVT.